This entry lists 23 T cell receptor beta chains sequenced from one sample in a study of blood T cell repertoires in COVID-19. Sequencing used immunoSEQ multiplex PCR; TCRdb keeps in-frame clones, though not all of them. The table has about 330,000 clones, under 95% seen once. The sequencing input was PBMCs or T cells enriched from blood (not recorded which). All receptors derive from a woman aged 25 to 39 who had recovered from COVID-19.

The genes are TRBV28 and TRBJ2-7; no definite D call. With 4 bases removed from V and 3 bases from J, the gap between germline ends came to 16 bases. This CDR3 has 15 residues. Germline CDR1 reads MDHEN; CDR2 reads SYDVKM. The DNA for the CDR3 is TGTGCCAGCAGTTCCCCCCGGCAGGCTCGCTACGAGCAGTACTTC. Its translation: CASSSPRQARYEQYF.

J is TRBJ1-5 and V is TRBV15, with TRBD1 as a possible D gene (6 bases). Germline CDR1 and CDR2: LNHNV and YYDKDF (reference sequence). The CDR3 has 15 residues. V gave up 0 bases and J gave up 7 bases, with 13 bases separating them. As DNA, the CDR3 is TGTGCCACCAGCAGAGATCGGGGGGCCGACCAGCCCCAGCATTTT. Its protein is CATSRDRGADQPQHF.

This chain links TRBV28 with TRBJ2-3; perhaps TRBD2 as D (7 bases). The CDR3 is 14 residues long. Germline V gene lookup returns CDR1 MDHEN and CDR2 SYDVKM. With 8 bases removed from V and 7 bases from J, the gap between germline ends came to 19 bases. The CDR3 loop reads CASRGATAQNTQYF. The CDR3 coding sequence is TGTGCCAGCCGGGGGGCCACCGCACAGAATACGCAGTATTTT.

This chain uses TRBV18 with TRBJ2-2; a weak D match, TRBD1 (6 bases). The CDR3 spans 15 residues. CDR1 is KGHSH and CDR2 is LQKENI in the germline V gene. The V gene lost 3 bases and the J gene lost 4 bases, with 12 bases spanning the gap. The CDR3 bases are TGTGCCAGCTCACCGGTTGGGGGCCCCACCGGGGAGCTGTTTTTT. This translates into CASSPVGGPTGELFF.

The rearrangement joins TRBV3-1 (or the pseudogene TRBV3-2) to TRBJ2-5; D not resolved. V was shortened by 0 bases and J by 2 bases, with 7 bases between the two germline ends. The germline CDR1 and CDR2 sequences are LGHDT and YNNKEL (reference sequence). CDR3 size: 14 residues. This CDR3 reads CASSQENRQETQYF. The CDR3 DNA follows: TGTGCCAGCAGCCAAGAGAACAGACAAGAGACCCAGTACTTC.

Written as DNA, the CDR3 is TGCGCCAGCAGCTTGCAGCGGGGGGTCTACGAGCAGTACTTC. This encodes CASSLQRGVYEQYF. This chain uses TRBV5-1 with TRBJ2-7, with TRBD2 matching 9 bases. The junction had 2 bases not matched to a gene; V was cut back by 1 base and J by 3 bases. This CDR3 region has 14 residues. Germline V gene sequence: CDR1 SGHRS, CDR2 YFSETQ.

V is TRBV27 and J is TRBJ2-5; maybe TRBD1 (6 bases). This CDR3 region has 17 residues. V lost 5 bases, J lost 5 bases, and 24 bases lay in between. CDR1 and CDR2 from the germline V gene are MNHEY and SMNVEV (reference sequence). The CDR3 bases are TGTGCCAGCAGTCCGTTGACAGGCTGGATGAGTGATGAGACCCAGTACTTC. It encodes CASSPLTGWMSDETQYF.

V gene TRBV6-5 combines with J gene TRBJ1-2; D possibly corresponds to TRBD1 (5 bases). The CDR3 is 13 amino acids. Germline CDR1 is MNHEY and CDR2 is SVGAGI. V was clipped by 8 bases and J by 5 bases, with 15 bases between them. The DNA of the CDR3 is TGTGCCAGCGATTGGGGGACTGGATATGGCTACACCTTC. Its translation: CASDWGTGYGYTF.

The J gene is TRBJ1-3, the V gene TRBV4-3; TRBD1 is a possible D gene (6 bases). Germline loops: CDR1 LGHNA, CDR2 YSLEER. Trimming removed 1 base at V and 3 bases at J, with 16 bases between. CDR3 length: 17 residues. The CDR3 DNA follows: TGCGCCAGCAGCCAAGGGGTACAGGGTACAAGTGGAAACACCATATATTTT. Protein: CASSQGVQGTSGNTIYF.

This chain connects TRBV2 to TRBJ2-1; 7 bases agree with TRBD1. With 9 bases clipped from V and 2 bases from J, the junction kept 4 bases outside the gene matches. This CDR3 contains 13 residues. Germline-derived CDR1 and CDR2 are SNHLY and FYNNEI. In DNA, the CDR3 is TGTGCCAGTACCGGGACAGCCTACAATGAGCAGTTCTTC. Its translation is CASTGTAYNEQFF.

This rearrangement joins TRBV28 to TRBJ2-4; tentatively, D is TRBD2 (6 bases). Trimming took off 5 bases at V and 9 bases at J, with 17 bases between the two ends. Germline lookup yields CDR1 MDHEN and CDR2 SYDVKM. This CDR3 is built from 14 residues. The CDR3 nucleotides read TGTGCCAGCAGTCCAGGCGGCGGGGTTGGCATTCAGTACTTC. This gives the protein CASSPGGGVGIQYF.

This chain links TRBV27 with TRBJ2-7; 7 bases match TRBD1. CDR1 and CDR2 (germline): MNHEY, SMNVEV (reference sequence). Germline trimming cut 6 bases from V and 4 bases from J; bases unmatched to any gene: 6. The CDR3 extends over 13 amino acids. CDR3 in amino acids: CASSRGKNYEQYF. The CDR3 DNA is TGTGCCAGCAGCAGGGGGAAAAATTACGAGCAGTACTTC.

The chain uses TRBV5-1 and TRBJ2-2; 12 bases align to TRBD2. From germline, CDR1 is SGHRS and CDR2 YFSETQ. With 0 bases clipped from V and 4 bases from J, the junction kept 1 base outside the gene matches. CDR3 length: 16 residues. CDR3 in DNA: TGCGCCAGCAGCTTGGCTAGCGGGAGGGCCACCGGGGAGCTGTTTTTT. It translates to CASSLASGRATGELFF.

V gene TRBV18 combines with J gene TRBJ1-1, with a possible D match to TRBD1 (6 bases). The CDR3 consists of 15 residues. Trimming shortened V by 8 bases and J by 0 bases, and 16 bases separated the two germline ends. Germline CDR1 reads KGHSH; CDR2 reads LQKENI. CDR3 amino acids: CASRSGGAMNTEAFF. The CDR3 DNA is TGTGCCAGCCGCTCGGGGGGGGCAATGAACACTGAAGCTTTCTTT.

The chain uses TRBV18 and TRBJ1-4; the D gene is possibly TRBD1 (5 bases). The CDR3 is 16 residues long. Trimming shortened V by 6 bases and J by 0 bases, and 14 bases separated the two germline ends. Germline values: CDR1 KGHSH, CDR2 LQKENI. CDR3 protein: CASSPGVTTTNEKLFF. Written as DNA, the CDR3 is TGTGCCAGCTCTCCGGGGGTCACCACAACTAATGAAAAACTGTTTTTT.

This chain joins TRBV28 and TRBJ2-4, with D uncertain. Germline CDR1 MDHEN, CDR2 SYDVKM. V gave up 1 base and J gave up 1 base, with 20 bases separating them. This CDR3 is built from 19 residues. The CDR3 spells CASSLSVVAIPRAKNIQYF. Here the CDR3 DNA reads TGTGCCAGCAGTTTATCGGTCGTGGCTATTCCGAGGGCCAAAAACATTCAGTACTTC.

V gene TRBV21-1 combines with J gene TRBJ1-5. TRBV21-1 is a pseudogene locus. There are 15 residues in the CDR3. The CDR3 spells CASSKGLAYDQPQHF. The CDR3 DNA reads as TGTGCCAGCAGCAAAGGTCTAGCCTATGATCAGCCCCAGCATTTT.

CDR3 residues: CASSFPGAYNEQFF. The CDR3 DNA sequence: TGTGCCAGTAGTTTCCCGGGAGCTTACAATGAGCAGTTCTTC. The J gene is TRBJ2-1, the V gene TRBV19; the D gene is possibly TRBD2 (6 bases). The CDR3 runs 14 residues. Trimming left V 5 bases short and J 4 bases short, with 12 bases between. From germline, CDR1 is LNHDA and CDR2 SQIVND (reference sequence). Using reference TRBV19 and TRBJ2-1 for the parts outside the CDR3, the full variable domain is DGGITQSPKYLFRKEGQNVTLSCEQNLNHDAMYWYRQDPGQGLRLIYYSQIVNDFQKGDIAEGYSVSREKKESFPLTVTSAQKNPTAFYLCASSFPGAYNEQFFGPGTRLTVL.

Only a few counts were recorded for this clone. The chain has TRBV5-1 and TRBJ1-4; TRBD1 aligns across 9 bases. There are 13 residues in the CDR3. CDR1 and CDR2 (germline): SGHRS, YFSETQ. Germline trimming cut 5 bases from V and 9 bases from J; bases unmatched to any gene: 5. The CDR3 is CASSPGQGQKLFF. In nucleotides, the CDR3 is TGCGCCAGCAGTCCTGGACAGGGGCAAAAACTGTTTTTT.

CDR3 nucleotide sequence: TGTGCCAGCAGTTTATTTCAGGGAACCAACTATGGCTACACCTTC. Translating gives CASSLFQGTNYGYTF. The chain employs TRBV28 and TRBJ1-2, with D possibly TRBD1 on 5 matching bases. This CDR3 region has 15 residues. Trimming took 1 base from V and 2 from J, leaving 11 bases between them. The germline CDR1 and CDR2 sequences are MDHEN and SYDVKM.

The chain recombines TRBV30 with TRBJ2-7; D possibly corresponds to TRBD2 (6 bases). Germline V gene lookup returns CDR1 GTSNPN and CDR2 SVGIG (reference sequence). The CDR3 length is 14 residues. The ends were cut back, 4 bases at V and 2 bases at J, with 15 bases in the middle. The CDR3 nucleotides are TGTGCCTGGAATGGGAATAGCGGAACCTACGAGCAGTACTTC. This translates into CAWNGNSGTYEQYF.

This chain uses TRBV18 with TRBJ2-1, with 11 bases identical to TRBD1. The germline V gene encodes CDR1 KGHSH and CDR2 LQKENI. The V and J ends lost 5 bases and 4 bases, in that order; junction bases with no gene match: 7. This CDR3 comprises 16 residues. The DNA for the CDR3 is TGTGCCAGCTCAAGCCGGACAGGGGGCAGGTACAATGAGCAGTTCTTC. Its protein product is CASSSRTGGRYNEQFF.

The count of this clone is one. Relative to the germline gene, one junction end is altered; a read error may explain this. V usage is TRBV7-2 and J usage is TRBJ2-5; D possibly corresponds to TRBD1 (5 bases). Germline V gives CDR1 SGHTA, CDR2 FQGNSA. The CDR3 sequence is 12 residues long. The CDR3 sequence is CASSLAGPSAHF. The CDR3 coding sequence is TGTGCCAGCAGCTTAGCGGGGCCTAGTGCACACTTC.